Given below is one T cell receptor beta chain in context. The sample comes from a study of T cells after yellow fever vaccination. The CDR3 covers 17 residues. Germline V gives CDR1 SGHRS, CDR2 YFSETQ. V was cut by 0 bases and J by 0 bases, with 13 bases left in between. MiXCR, run by TCRdb on the 5' RACE reads, gives a single entry per CDR3 protein. The data show hundreds of thousands of distinct CDR3 sequences, 8.7% seen once. Sequencing used PBMCs, obtained on the day of the first yellow fever vaccination. The sequence was obtained from a man in his late teens or twenties who received the YFV17D yellow fever vaccine. The J gene is TRBJ2-1, the V gene TRBV5-1, with D hard to call. The CDR3: CASSLAAGPLSYNEQFF. Here the CDR3 DNA reads TGCGCCAGCAGCTTGGCTGCTGGGCCGCTCTCCTACAATGAGCAGTTCTTC.